This TCR beta chain was retrieved from a study of beta chain features in type 1 diabetes. Overall study context: Cell yields, gender and age were comparable in patients and healthy donors.

CD4+ naive, central memory, regulatory and stem cell-like memory cells were sorted via CD45RO/CCR7/CD25/CD127/CD95/CD27. The isolated RNA, all of it, was reverse transcribed, so expressed TCRB transcripts were what got sequenced. TCRdb's table, derived via immunoSEQ multiplex PCR, lists solely in-frame clones and lacks some. The repertoire holds 860,000 or so clones, with 15% to 20% as singletons. The CDR3 is 19 amino acids. Unmatched junction bases numbered 18, after V lost 6 bases and J lost 1 base. CDR1 and CDR2 (germline): SGHAT, FQNNGV. This clone was found a few times. This sequence was found in a woman under 30 in good health. Sequencing used naive CD4+ T cells from blood. This rearrangement joins TRBV11-2 to TRBJ1-3, with 7 positions matching TRBD1. The DNA of the CDR3 is TGTGCCAGCAGTCTGAACAGAGGACAGGCCTTTGGGTCTGGAAACACCATATATTTT. It specifies CASSLNRGQAFGSGNTIYF.